Presented here are 10 T cell receptor beta chains from one specimen sequenced in a study of CD8+ T cells in alopecia areata listed by TCRdb under 2018. What the time point label conveys for this sample: baseline before oral tofacitinib. Libraries were made using the immunoSEQ multiplex PCR assay. To provide template for TCR sequencing, every sample had RNA extracted and reverse transcribed into cDNA. Sourced from immuneACCESS, this table was stored by TCRdb with only in-frame sequences that have V and J called. A share of the clones is absent; for the studies checked, an unresolved V gene accounts for under half, and the remainder has no known explanation. The sample table contains roughly 140,000 clones; only one count was recorded for 45% to 55% of them. Together, the top ten hold approximately 19% of the sample. The specimen was CD8+ T cells sorted from blood, collected at week 0. Receptors originate from a human donor with alopecia areata.

The chain combines TRBV9 with TRBJ2-1; weak D call: TRBD2 (6 bases). This CDR3 is built from 17 residues. The V gene lost 3 bases and the J gene lost 4 bases, with 20 bases spanning the gap. CDR1 and CDR2 (germline): SGDLS, YYNGEE. CDR3: CASSAGDWPESYNEQFF. The DNA of the CDR3 is TGTGCCAGCAGCGCGGGGGACTGGCCGGAGTCGTACAATGAGCAGTTCTTC.

The rearrangement joins TRBV9 to TRBJ2-7; TRBD1 agrees at 9 bases. The V segment lost 5 bases and the J segment 0 bases; nucleotides outside the gene matches: 6. Per the germline V gene, CDR1 is SGDLS and CDR2 is YYNGEE. This CDR3 comprises 15 residues. CDR3 DNA: TGTGCCAGCAGTTATGGACAGGGGATCTCCTACGAGCAGTACTTC. This gives the protein CASSYGQGISYEQYF.

This clone came up a few times. This sequence joins TRBV29-1 and TRBJ1-1; D is perhaps TRBD1 (6 bases). Trimming shortened V by 6 bases and J by 6 bases, and 11 bases separated the two germline ends. The length of the CDR3 is 11 residues. Germline lookup yields CDR1 SQVTM and CDR2 ANQGSEA. This CDR3 reads CSVEQGSEAFF. The CDR3 nucleotides read TGCAGCGTGGAACAGGGATCTGAAGCTTTCTTT.

This clone was seen a few times. The CDR3 spells CSVESAGEYTGELFF. The CDR3 DNA reads as TGCAGCGTCGAGTCAGCGGGGGAGTACACCGGGGAGCTGTTTTTT. The J gene is TRBJ2-2, the V gene TRBV29-1; 8 positions agree with TRBD2. Germline V lookup: CDR1 SQVTM, CDR2 ANQGSEA. With V trimmed by 6 bases and J by 3 bases, 9 bases remained unmatched. The CDR3 covers 15 residues.

This rearrangement joins TRBV19 to TRBJ1-5, with a possible D match to TRBD1 (5 bases). This CDR3 has 13 amino acids. The ends were cut back, 6 bases at V and 7 bases at J, with 13 bases in the middle. Germline CDR1 and CDR2: LNHDA and SQIVND (reference sequence). Written as DNA, the CDR3 is TGTGCCAGTAGGACGGGGGGACGACAGCCCCAGCATTTT. It yields the protein CASRTGGRQPQHF.

The genes are TRBV7-9 and TRBJ2-5; perhaps D is TRBD1 or TRBD2 (5 bases each). Trimming stripped 1 base from V and 1 base from J, with 16 bases between. The CDR3 runs to 17 residues. Germline CDR1 is SEHNR and CDR2 is FQNEAQ (reference sequence). The CDR3 sequence is CASSLVVEPGGQETQYF. The CDR3 region has the DNA TGTGCCAGCAGCTTAGTGGTGGAGCCTGGGGGCCAAGAGACCCAGTACTTC.

The rearrangement uses TRBV4-3 and TRBJ1-2, with 7 nucleotides matching TRBD1. Germline V gene lookup returns CDR1 LGHNA and CDR2 YSLEER. After removal of 0 bases from V and 8 bases from J, the junction contained 9 bases not matched to a gene. The CDR3 consists of 15 residues. CDR3 sequence (DNA): TGCGCCAGCAGCCAAGAACGCGGGACAGCTCTCGGCTACACCTTC. This translates into CASSQERGTALGYTF.

Concerning this clone: Being one base from a much bigger clone, this may be a read error. The rearrangement links TRBV2 to TRBJ1-5, with D uncertain. The CDR3 consists of 12 residues. Trimming took 4 bases from V and 4 from J, leaving 5 bases between them. CDR1 is SNHLY and CDR2 is FYNNEI in the germline V gene. Here the CDR3 reads CASSGRNQPQHF. The CDR3 region has the DNA TGTGCCAGCAGTGGACGAAATCAGCCCCAGCATTTT.

The chain couples TRBV7-8 to TRBJ2-4; TRBD2 matches at 7 bases. CDR1 SGHVS and CDR2 FQNEAQ come from the germline V gene. There are 13 residues in the CDR3. Unmatched junction bases numbered 6, after V lost 2 bases and J lost 11 bases. CDR3 region: CASSLIRDYFQYF. The CDR3 DNA reads as TGTGCCAGCAGCTTAATACGGGACTACTTTCAGTACTTC.

The chain is built from TRBV13 and TRBJ2-3; no reliable D call. Trimming cost V 1 base and J 3 bases, with 2 bases left between them. The CDR3 has 12 amino acids. The germline gives CDR1 PRHDT, CDR2 FYEKMQ (reference sequence). CDR3 in amino acids: CASSLVTDTQYF. CDR3 nucleotides: TGTGCCAGCAGCTTAGTAACAGATACGCAGTATTTT.